The T cell receptor (beta chain) described here comes from a study of memory CD4+ T cells and cytomegalovirus serostatus. Assay: immunoSEQ multiplex PCR; the TCRdb copy retains only in-frame clones and omits some. The sample gives 55,000 to 65,000 clones, more than 75% of which show up once; approximately 0.43% is in the top ten. Single viable CD3+CD4+CD8-CD45RO+ cells were sorted as the memory CD4+ T cells. In this sample, this clone turned up once. The germline V gene has CDR1 LNHDA and CDR2 SQIVND (reference sequence). Between the trimmed V and J ends, which lost 5 bases and 2 bases, there was a span of 13 bases. The CDR3 consists of 15 residues.

The chain has TRBV19 and TRBJ1-5; tentative D call: TRBD1 (5 bases). The sequence derives from an adult in good health and CMV-seronegative. Sequences were obtained from memory CD4+ T cells from blood. CDR3 bases: TGTGCCAGTAGTGGGGGACTATCCGGCAATCAGCCCCAGCATTTT. It codes for CASSGGLSGNQPQHF.